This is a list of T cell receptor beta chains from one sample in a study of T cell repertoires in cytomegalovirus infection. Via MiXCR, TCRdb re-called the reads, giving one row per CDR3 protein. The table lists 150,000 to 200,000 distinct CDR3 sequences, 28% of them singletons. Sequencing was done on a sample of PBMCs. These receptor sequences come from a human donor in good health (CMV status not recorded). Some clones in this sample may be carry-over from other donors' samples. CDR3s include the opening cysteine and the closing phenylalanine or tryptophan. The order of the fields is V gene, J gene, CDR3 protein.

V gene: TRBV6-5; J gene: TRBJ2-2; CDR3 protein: CASSYTGINTGELFF
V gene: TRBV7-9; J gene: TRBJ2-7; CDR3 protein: CASSHRDTHYEQYF
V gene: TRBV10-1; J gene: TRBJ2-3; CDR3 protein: CASSDLAGDTDTQYF
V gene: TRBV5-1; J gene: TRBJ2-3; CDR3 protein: CASSLEQWSTDTQYF
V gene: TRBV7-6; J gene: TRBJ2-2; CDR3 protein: CASSPDREGTGELFF
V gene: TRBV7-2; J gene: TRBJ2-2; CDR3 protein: CASSFLNPELFF
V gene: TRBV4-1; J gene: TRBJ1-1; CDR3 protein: CASSQDSEGVNTEAFF
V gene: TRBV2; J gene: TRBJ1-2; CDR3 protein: CAILPAPTPPNYGYTF
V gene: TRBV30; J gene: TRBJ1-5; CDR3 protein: CAWSVGSNQPQHF
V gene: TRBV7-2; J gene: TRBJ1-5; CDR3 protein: CASSLVVGEPQHF
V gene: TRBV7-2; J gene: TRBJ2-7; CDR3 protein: CASSSLRSNEQYF
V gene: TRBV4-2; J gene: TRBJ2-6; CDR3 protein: CASSNAGGSSGANVLTF
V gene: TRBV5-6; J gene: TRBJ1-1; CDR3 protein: CASSPGRSEAFF
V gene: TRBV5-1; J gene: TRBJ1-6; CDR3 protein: CASSFEGRGSPLHF
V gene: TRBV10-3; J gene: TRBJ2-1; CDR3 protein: CAICDEVDNEQFF
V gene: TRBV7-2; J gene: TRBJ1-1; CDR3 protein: CASSEQGAEDTEAFF